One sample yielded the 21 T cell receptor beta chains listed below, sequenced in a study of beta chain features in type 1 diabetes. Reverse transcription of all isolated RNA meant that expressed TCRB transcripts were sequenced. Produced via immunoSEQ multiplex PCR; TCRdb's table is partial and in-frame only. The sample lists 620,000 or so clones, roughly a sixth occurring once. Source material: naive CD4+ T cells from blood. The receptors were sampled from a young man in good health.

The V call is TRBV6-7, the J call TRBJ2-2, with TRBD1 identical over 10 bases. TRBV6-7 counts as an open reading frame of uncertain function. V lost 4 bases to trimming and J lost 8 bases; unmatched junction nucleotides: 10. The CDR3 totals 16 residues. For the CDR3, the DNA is TGTGCCAGCAGTTTACGGCGAGACAGGGGGCGTGGGGAGCTGTTTTTT. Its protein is CASSLRRDRGRGELFF.

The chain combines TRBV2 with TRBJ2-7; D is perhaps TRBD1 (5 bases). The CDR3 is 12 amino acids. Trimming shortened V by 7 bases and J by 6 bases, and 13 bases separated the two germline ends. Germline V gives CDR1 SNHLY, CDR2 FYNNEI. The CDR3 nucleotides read TGTGCCAGCAATAAGGCTCAGGGCGAGCAGTACTTC. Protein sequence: CASNKAQGEQYF.

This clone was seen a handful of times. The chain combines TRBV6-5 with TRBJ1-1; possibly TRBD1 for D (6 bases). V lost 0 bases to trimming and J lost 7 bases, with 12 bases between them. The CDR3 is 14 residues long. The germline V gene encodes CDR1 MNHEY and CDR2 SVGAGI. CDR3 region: CASSYSTGLREAFF. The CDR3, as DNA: TGTGCCAGCAGTTACTCGACAGGACTTCGTGAAGCTTTCTTT.

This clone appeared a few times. The CDR3: CASSVDGRENTEAFF. In nucleotides, the CDR3 is TGTGCCAGCAGCGTAGACGGTCGGGAGAACACTGAAGCTTTCTTT. J is TRBJ1-1 and V is TRBV9; no firm D call. The ends were cut back, 0 bases at V and 1 base at J, with 10 bases in the middle. CDR1 is SGDLS, CDR2 YYNGEE, per germline. The CDR3 loop spans 15 amino acids.

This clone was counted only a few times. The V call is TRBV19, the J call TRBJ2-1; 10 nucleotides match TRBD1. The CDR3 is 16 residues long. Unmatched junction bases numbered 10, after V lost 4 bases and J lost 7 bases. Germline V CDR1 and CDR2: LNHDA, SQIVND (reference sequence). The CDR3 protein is CASSTPGTGVGNEQFF. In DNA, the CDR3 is TGTGCCAGTAGTACCCCCGGGACAGGGGTGGGGAATGAGCAGTTCTTC. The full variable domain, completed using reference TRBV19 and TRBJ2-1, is DGGITQSPKYLFRKEGQNVTLSCEQNLNHDAMYWYRQDPGQGLRLIYYSQIVNDFQKGDIAEGYSVSREKKESFPLTVTSAQKNPTAFYLCASSTPGTGVGNEQFFGPGTRLTVL.

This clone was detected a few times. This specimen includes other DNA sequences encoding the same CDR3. The DNA of the CDR3 is TGTGCCAGCAGTTCACGTTACGAGCAGTACTTC. Protein sequence: CASSSRYEQYF. The rearrangement links TRBV28 to TRBJ2-7; D is undetermined. This CDR3 spans 11 amino acids. V lost 4 bases to trimming and J lost 4 bases, with 5 bases between them. Germline V CDR1 and CDR2: MDHEN, SYDVKM.

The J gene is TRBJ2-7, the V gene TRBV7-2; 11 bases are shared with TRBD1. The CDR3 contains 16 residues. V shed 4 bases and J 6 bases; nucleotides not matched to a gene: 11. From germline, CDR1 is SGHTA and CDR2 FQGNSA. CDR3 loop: CASSSRPGTGGREQYF. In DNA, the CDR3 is TGTGCCAGCAGCTCAAGGCCCGGGACAGGGGGGCGCGAGCAGTACTTC.

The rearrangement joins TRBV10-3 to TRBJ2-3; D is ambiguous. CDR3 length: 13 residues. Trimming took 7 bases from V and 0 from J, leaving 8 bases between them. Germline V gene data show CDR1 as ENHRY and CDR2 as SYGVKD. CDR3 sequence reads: CAINTASTDTQYF. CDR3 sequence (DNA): TGTGCCATCAACACGGCTAGCACAGATACGCAGTATTTT.

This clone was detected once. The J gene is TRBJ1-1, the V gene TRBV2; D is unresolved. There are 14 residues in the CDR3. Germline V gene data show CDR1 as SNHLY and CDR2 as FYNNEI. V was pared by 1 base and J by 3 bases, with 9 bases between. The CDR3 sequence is CASSEGGMDTEAFF. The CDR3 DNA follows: TGTGCCAGCAGTGAAGGGGGAATGGACACTGAAGCTTTCTTT.

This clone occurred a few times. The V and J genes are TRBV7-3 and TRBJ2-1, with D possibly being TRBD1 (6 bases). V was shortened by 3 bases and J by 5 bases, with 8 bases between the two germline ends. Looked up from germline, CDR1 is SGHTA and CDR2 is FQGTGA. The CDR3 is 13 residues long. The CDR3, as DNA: TGTGCCAGCAGCTTCACAGGGAACAATGAGCAGTTCTTC. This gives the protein CASSFTGNNEQFF.

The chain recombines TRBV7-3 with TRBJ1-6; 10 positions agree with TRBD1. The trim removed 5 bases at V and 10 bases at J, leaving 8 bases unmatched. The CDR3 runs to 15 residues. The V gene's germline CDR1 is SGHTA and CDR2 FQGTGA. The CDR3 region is CASSRTGTGESPLHF. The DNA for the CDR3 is TGTGCCAGCAGCAGAACCGGGACAGGGGAATCACCCCTCCACTTT. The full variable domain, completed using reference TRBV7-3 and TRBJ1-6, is GAGVSQTPSNKVTEKGKYVELRCDPISGHTALYWYRQSLGQGPEFLIYFQGTGAADDSGLPNDRFFAVRPEGSVSTLKIQRTERGDSAVYLCASSRTGTGESPLHFGNGTRLTVT.

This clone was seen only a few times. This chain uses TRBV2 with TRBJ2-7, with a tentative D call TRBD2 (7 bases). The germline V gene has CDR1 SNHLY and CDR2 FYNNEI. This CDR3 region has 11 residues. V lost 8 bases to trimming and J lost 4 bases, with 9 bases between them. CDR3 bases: TGTGCCAGCGAGGGGGGGTACGAGCAGTACTTC. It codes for CASEGGYEQYF.

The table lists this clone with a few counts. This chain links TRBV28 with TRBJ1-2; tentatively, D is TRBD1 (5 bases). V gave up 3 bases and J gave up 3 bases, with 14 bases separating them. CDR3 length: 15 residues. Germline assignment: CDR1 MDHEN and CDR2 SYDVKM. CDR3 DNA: TGTGCCAGCAGTTTCGGTCCCAGGACATACTATGGCTACACCTTC. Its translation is CASSFGPRTYYGYTF.

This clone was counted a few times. As DNA, the CDR3 is TGTGCCAGCAGTGAAAGGGGAGGGACTAATGAAAAACTGTTTTTT. Translating it yields CASSERGGTNEKLFF. The V gene is TRBV25-1, the J gene TRBJ1-4, with TRBD1 as a possible D gene (5 bases). Looked up from germline, CDR1 is MGHDK and CDR2 is SYGVNS. The CDR3 runs to 15 residues. Trimming stripped 2 bases from V and 2 bases from J, with 9 bases between.

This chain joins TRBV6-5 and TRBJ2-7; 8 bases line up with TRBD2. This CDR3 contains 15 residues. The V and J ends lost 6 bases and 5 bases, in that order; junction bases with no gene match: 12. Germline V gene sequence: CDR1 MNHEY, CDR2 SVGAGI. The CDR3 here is CASRTRSGGRDEQYF. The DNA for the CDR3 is TGTGCCAGCAGAACACGGTCGGGAGGGCGTGACGAGCAGTACTTC.

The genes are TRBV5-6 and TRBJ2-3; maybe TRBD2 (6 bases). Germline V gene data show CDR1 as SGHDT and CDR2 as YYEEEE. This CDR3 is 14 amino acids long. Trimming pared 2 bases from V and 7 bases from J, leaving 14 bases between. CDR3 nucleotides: TGTGCCAGCAGCTTTGCCGGGGGAACCAATACGCAGTATTTT. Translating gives CASSFAGGTNTQYF.

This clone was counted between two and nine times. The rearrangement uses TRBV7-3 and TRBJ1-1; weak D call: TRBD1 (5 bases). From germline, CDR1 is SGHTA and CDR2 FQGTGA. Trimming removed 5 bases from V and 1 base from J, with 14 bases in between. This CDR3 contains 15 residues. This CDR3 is CASSQTGDGNTEAFF. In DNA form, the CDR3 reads TGTGCCAGCAGCCAGACGGGGGACGGGAACACTGAAGCTTTCTTT.

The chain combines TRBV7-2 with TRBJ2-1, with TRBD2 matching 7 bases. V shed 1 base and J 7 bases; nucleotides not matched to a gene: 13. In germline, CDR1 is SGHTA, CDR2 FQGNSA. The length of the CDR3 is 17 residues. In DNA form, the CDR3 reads TGTGCCAGCAGCTTAGGGCCCCTTTCGGGAGGTGGAAATGAGCAGTTCTTC. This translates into CASSLGPLSGGGNEQFF.

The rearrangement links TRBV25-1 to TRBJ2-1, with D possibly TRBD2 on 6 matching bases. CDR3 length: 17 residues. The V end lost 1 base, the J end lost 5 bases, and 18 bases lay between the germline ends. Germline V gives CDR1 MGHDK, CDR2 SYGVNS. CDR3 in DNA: TGTGCCAGCAGTGAATGGATAGGAGGGGAACAGAACAATGAGCAGTTCTTC. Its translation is CASSEWIGGEQNNEQFF. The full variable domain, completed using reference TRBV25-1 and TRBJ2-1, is EADIYQTPRYLVIGTGKKITLECSQTMGHDKMYWYQQDPGMELHLIHYSYGVNSTEKGDLSSESTVSRIRTEHFPLTLESARPSHTSQYLCASSEWIGGEQNNEQFFGPGTRLTVL.

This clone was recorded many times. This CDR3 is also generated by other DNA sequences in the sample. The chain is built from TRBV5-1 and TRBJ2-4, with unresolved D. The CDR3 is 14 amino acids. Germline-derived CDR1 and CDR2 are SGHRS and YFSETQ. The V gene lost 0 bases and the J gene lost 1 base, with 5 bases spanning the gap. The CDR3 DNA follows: TGCGCCAGCAGCTTGGCCGGGGCCAAAAACATTCAGTACTTC. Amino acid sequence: CASSLAGAKNIQYF.

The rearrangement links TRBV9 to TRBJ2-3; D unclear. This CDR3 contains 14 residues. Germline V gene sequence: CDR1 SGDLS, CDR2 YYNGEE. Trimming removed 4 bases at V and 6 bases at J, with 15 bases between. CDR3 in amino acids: CASSPQARADTQYF. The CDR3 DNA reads TGTGCCAGCAGCCCCCAGGCGCGCGCGGATACGCAGTATTTT.